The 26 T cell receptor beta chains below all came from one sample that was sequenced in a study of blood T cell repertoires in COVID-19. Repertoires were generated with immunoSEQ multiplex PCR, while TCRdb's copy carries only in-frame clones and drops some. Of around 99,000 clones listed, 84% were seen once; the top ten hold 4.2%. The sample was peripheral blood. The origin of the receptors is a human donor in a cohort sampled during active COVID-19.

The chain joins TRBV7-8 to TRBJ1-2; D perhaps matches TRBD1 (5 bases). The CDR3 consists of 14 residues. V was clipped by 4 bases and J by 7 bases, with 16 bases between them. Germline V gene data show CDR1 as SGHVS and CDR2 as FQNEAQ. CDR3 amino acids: CASSSGGDVFGYTF. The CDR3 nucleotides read TGTGCCAGCAGCTCGGGGGGGGACGTCTTTGGCTACACCTTC.

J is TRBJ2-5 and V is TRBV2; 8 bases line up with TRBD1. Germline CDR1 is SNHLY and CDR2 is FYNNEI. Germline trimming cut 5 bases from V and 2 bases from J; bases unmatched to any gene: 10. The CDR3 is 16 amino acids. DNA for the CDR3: TGTGCCAGCAGTCTTTGGGGGACAGGTAATCAAGAGACCCAGTACTTC. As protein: CASSLWGTGNQETQYF.

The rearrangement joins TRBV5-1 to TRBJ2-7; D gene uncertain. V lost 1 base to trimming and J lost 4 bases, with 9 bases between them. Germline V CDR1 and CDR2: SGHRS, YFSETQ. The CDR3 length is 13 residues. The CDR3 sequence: CASSLNPGYEQYF. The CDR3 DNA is TGCGCCAGCAGCTTGAACCCGGGTTACGAGCAGTACTTC.

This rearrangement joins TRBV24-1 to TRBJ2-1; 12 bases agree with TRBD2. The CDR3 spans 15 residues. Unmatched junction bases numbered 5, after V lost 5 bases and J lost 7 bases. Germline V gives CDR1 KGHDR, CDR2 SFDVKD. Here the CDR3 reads CATSVLAGGLNEQFF. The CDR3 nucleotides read TGTGCCACCAGTGTCCTAGCGGGGGGGTTGAATGAGCAGTTCTTC.

CDR3 sequence reads: CASSLAAGGPGETQYF. The DNA of the CDR3 is TGTGCCAGCAGCTTAGCAGCGGGAGGGCCGGGAGAGACCCAGTACTTC. The chain carries TRBV7-2 and TRBJ2-5, with 10 positions matching TRBD2. Germline V gene sequence: CDR1 SGHTA, CDR2 FQGNSA. The CDR3 spans 16 residues. The V segment lost 0 bases and the J segment 4 bases; nucleotides outside the gene matches: 5.

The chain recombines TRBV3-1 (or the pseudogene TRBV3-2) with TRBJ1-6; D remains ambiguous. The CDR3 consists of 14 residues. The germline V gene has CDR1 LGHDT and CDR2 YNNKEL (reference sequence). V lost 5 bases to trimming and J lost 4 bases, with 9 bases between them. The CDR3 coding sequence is TGTGCCAGCAGCGAAGTGTTATATAATTCACCCCTCCACTTT. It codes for CASSEVLYNSPLHF.

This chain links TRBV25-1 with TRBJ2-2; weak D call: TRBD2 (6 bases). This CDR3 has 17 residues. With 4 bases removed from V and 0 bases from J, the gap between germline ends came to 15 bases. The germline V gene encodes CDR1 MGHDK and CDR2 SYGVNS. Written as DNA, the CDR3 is TGTGCCAGCAGTGGCTTCCCTAGCGTCTCGAACACCGGGGAGCTGTTTTTT. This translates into CASSGFPSVSNTGELFF. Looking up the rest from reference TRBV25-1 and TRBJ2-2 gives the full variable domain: EADIYQTPRYLVIGTGKKITLECSQTMGHDKMYWYQQDPGMELHLIHYSYGVNSTEKGDLSSESTVSRIRTEHFPLTLESARPSHTSQYLCASSGFPSVSNTGELFFGEGSRLTVL.

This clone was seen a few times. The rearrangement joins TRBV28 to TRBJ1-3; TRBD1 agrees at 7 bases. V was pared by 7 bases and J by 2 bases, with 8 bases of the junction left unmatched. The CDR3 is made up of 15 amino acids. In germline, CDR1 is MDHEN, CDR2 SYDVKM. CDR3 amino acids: CASIQQGRAGNTIYF. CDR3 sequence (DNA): TGTGCCAGCATCCAACAGGGGAGAGCTGGAAACACCATATATTTT.

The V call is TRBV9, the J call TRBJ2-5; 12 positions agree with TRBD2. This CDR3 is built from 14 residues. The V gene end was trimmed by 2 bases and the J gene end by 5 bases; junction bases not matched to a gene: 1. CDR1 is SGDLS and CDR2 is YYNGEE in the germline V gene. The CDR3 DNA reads TGTGCCAGCAGCGTTACTAGCGGGGGGGAGACCCAGTACTTC. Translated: CASSVTSGGETQYF. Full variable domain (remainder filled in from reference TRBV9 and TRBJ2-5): DSGVTQTPKHLITATGQRVTLRCSPRSGDLSVYWYQQSLDQGLQFLIQYYNGEERAKGNILERFSAQQFPDLHSELNLSSLELGDSALYFCASSVTSGGETQYFGPGTRLLVL.

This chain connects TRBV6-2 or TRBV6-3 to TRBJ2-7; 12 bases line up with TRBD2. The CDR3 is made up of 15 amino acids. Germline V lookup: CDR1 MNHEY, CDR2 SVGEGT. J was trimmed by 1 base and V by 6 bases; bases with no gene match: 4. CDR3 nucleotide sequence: TGTGCCAGCAGCCGACTAGCGGGAGTATCCTACGAGCAGTACGTC. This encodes CASSRLAGVSYEQYV.

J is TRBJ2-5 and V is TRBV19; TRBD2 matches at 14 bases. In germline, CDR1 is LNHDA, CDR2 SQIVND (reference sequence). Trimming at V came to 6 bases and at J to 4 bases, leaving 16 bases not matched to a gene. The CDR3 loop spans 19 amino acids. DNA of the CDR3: TGTGCCAGTAGGCCCACCCCCGGGACTAGCGGGAGTATGCGAGAGACCCAGTACTTC. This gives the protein CASRPTPGTSGSMRETQYF.

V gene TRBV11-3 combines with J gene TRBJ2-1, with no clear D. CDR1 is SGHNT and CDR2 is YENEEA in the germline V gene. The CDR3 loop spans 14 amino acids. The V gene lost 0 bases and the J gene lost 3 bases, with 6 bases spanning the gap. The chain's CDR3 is CASSLEFGYNEQFF. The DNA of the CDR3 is TGTGCCAGCAGCTTAGAATTCGGCTACAATGAGCAGTTCTTC.

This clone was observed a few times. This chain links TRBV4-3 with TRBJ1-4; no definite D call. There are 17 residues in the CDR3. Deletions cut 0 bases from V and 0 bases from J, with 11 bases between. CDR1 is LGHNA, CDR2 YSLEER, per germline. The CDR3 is CASSQDGNGATNEKLFF. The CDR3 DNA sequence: TGCGCCAGCAGCCAAGACGGTAACGGTGCAACTAATGAAAAACTGTTTTTT.

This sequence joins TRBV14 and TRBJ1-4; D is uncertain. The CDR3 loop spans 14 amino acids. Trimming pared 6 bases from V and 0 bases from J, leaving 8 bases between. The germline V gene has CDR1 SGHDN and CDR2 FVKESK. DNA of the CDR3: TGTGCCAGCAGTCCCAGGACAACTAATGAAAAACTGTTTTTT. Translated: CASSPRTTNEKLFF.

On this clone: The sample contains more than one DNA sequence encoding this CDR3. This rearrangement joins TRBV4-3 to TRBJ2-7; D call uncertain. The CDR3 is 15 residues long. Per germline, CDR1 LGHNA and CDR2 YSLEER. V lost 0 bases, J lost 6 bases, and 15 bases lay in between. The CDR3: CASSQEIGWASEQYF. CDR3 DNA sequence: TGCGCCAGCAGCCAAGAAATTGGGTGGGCATCCGAGCAGTACTTC.

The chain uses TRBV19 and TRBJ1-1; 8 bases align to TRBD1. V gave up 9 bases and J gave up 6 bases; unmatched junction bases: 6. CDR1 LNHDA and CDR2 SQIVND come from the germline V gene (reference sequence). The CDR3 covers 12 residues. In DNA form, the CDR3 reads TGTGCCAGCAGAGGACAGGGCGCTGAAGCTTTCTTT. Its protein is CASRGQGAEAFF.

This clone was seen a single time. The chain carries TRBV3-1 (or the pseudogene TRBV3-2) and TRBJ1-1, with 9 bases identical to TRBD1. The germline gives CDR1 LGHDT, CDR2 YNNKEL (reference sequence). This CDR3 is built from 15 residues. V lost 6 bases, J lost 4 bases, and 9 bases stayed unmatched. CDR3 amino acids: CASRPTGTGSTEAFF. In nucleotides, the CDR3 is TGTGCCAGCAGACCAACAGGGACAGGGAGCACTGAAGCTTTCTTT.

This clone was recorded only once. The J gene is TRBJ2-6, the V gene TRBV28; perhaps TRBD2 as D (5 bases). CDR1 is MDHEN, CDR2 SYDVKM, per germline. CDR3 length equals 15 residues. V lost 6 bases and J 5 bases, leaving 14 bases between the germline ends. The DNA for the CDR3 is TGTGCCAGCAGAGCGGTAAATGGAAGGGCCAACGTCCTGACTTTC. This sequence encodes CASRAVNGRANVLTF.

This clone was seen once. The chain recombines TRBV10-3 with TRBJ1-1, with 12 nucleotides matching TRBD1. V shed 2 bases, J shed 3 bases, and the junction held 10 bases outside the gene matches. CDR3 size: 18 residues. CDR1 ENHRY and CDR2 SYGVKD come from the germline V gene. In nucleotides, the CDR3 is TGTGCCATCAGTGAGCGGCCAGGGACAGGGGGCGGGCACACTGAAGCTTTCTTT. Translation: CAISERPGTGGGHTEAFF.

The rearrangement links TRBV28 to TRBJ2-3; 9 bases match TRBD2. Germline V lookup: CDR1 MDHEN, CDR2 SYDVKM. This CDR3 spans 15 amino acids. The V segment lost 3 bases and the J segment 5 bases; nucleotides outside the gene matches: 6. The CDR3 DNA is TGTGCCAGCAGTTTGACGCGGGAGGGACAAGATACGCAGTATTTT. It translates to CASSLTREGQDTQYF.

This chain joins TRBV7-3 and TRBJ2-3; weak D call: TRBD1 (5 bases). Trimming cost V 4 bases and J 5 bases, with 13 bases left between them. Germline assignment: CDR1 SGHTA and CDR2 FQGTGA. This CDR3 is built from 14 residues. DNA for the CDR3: TGTGCCAGCAGCTCAGGGCTGGGCGGAGATACGCAGTATTTT. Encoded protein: CASSSGLGGDTQYF.

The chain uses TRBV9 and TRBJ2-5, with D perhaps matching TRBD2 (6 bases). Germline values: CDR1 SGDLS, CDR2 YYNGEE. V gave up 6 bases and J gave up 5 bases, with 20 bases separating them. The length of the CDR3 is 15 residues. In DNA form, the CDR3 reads TGTGCCAGCACCCCACTTGGAGTACGGGAGGAGACCCAGTACTTC. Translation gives CASTPLGVREETQYF.

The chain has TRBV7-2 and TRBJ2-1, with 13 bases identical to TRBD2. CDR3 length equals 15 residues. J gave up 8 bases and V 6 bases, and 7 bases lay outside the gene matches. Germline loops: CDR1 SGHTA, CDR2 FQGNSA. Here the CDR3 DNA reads TGTGCCAGCAGGCGAGGACTAGCGGGAGACCATGAGCAGTTCTTC. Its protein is CASRRGLAGDHEQFF.

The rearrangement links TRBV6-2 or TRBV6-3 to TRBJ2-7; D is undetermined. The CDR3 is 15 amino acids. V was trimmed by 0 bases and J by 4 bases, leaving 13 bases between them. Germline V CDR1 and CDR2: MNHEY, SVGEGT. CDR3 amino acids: CASSYSLFAGYEQYV. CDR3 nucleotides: TGTGCCAGCAGTTACTCGCTTTTTGCCGGGTACGAGCAGTACGTC.

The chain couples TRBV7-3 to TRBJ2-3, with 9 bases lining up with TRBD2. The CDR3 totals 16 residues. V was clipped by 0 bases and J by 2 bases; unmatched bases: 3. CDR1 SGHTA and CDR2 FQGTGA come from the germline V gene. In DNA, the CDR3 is TGTGCCAGCAGCTTAACTAGCGGGAGACCCACAGATACGCAGTATTTT. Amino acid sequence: CASSLTSGRPTDTQYF.

CDR3: CASSPVEIGYTF. Here the CDR3 DNA reads TGTGCCAGCTCACCAGTGGAGATCGGCTACACCTTC. This sequence joins TRBV18 and TRBJ1-2; D ambiguous. The germline V gene encodes CDR1 KGHSH and CDR2 LQKENI. There are 12 residues in the CDR3. Deletions cut 2 bases from V and 8 bases from J, with 9 bases between.